This paragraph reports one TCR beta chain. These data originate in a study of patients and donors after allogeneic stem cell transplantation. From the RT-PCR reads, TCRdb called clonotypes with MiXCR, one entry per CDR3 protein. The table shows approximately 200,000 distinct CDR3 sequences, with 41% occurring only once. CDR3 length: 16 amino acids. Sample: blood, either unsorted or a sorted T cell fraction (not recorded which). The chain links TRBV21-1 to TRBJ2-1. TRBV21-1 is a pseudogene segment. The sequence came from a human donor who was either an allogeneic HSCT recipient or a stem cell or donor lymphocyte infusion donor (not recorded which). It is not recorded whose cells these are; they may come from a transplant donor. DNA of the CDR3: TGTGCCAGCAGCAAAGAACCCGGGACCTTCTACAATGAGCAGTTCTTC. Its protein is CASSKEPGTFYNEQFF.